Listed here are 10 T cell receptor beta chains from one sample, sequenced in a study of control samples from healthy donors and cancer patients. The repertoire was sequenced with immunoSEQ multiplex PCR; TCRdb's copy has only in-frame clones and lacks some. The sample contains around 150,000 clones, around 96% of which appear only once. Sequencing input: blood. All receptors come from a woman aged 40-49 years in good health.

The chain combines TRBV9 with TRBJ1-5; D uncertain. CDR3 length: 13 amino acids. CDR1 is SGDLS, CDR2 YYNGEE, per germline. Between the trimmed V and J ends, which lost 0 bases and 7 bases, there was a span of 8 bases. Written as DNA, the CDR3 is TGTGCCAGCAGCGTAGGGCCGGGGCAGCCCCAGCATTTT. It encodes CASSVGPGQPQHF.

The chain combines TRBV5-6 with TRBJ2-5, with D possibly matching TRBD2 (6 bases). The CDR3 has 15 amino acids. Germline V gene lookup returns CDR1 SGHDT and CDR2 YYEEEE. Deletions cut 1 base from V and 1 base from J, with 11 bases between. The CDR3 region is CASSLPPGSQETQYF. The DNA for the CDR3 is TGTGCCAGCAGCTTGCCCCCCGGGAGCCAAGAGACCCAGTACTTC. The variable domain in full, with the rest retrieved from reference TRBV5-6 and TRBJ2-5, is DAGVTQSPTHLIKTRGQQVTLRCSPKSGHDTVSWYQQALGQGPQFIFQYYEEEERQRGNFPDRFSGHQFPNYSSELNVNALLLGDSALYLCASSLPPGSQETQYFGPGTRLLVL.

The J gene is TRBJ1-2, the V gene TRBV9, with D possibly being TRBD1 (6 bases). Germline CDR1 reads SGDLS; CDR2 reads YYNGEE. The CDR3 extends over 13 amino acids. The ends were cut back, 6 bases at V and 8 bases at J, with 17 bases in the middle. The CDR3 DNA reads TGTGCCAGCAACCAGGGGCAGGAGCACGGCTACACCTTC. It encodes CASNQGQEHGYTF.

This clone was recorded once. The V call is TRBV5-5, the J call TRBJ2-7; a weak D match, TRBD2 (6 bases). Trimming left V 1 base short and J 2 bases short, with 13 bases between. CDR3 length equals 15 residues. Germline lookup yields CDR1 SGHKS and CDR2 YYEKEE (reference sequence). The DNA for the CDR3 is TGTGCCAGCAGCTTGAGGTGGAGGGACGCCTACGAGCAGTACTTC. Translated: CASSLRWRDAYEQYF.

J is TRBJ1-1 and V is TRBV4-3, with D hard to call. The CDR3 is 19 amino acids. The V end lost 4 bases, the J end lost 0 bases, and 24 bases lay between the germline ends. In germline, CDR1 is LGHNA, CDR2 YSLEER. This CDR3 reads CASSRRLPLLRDMNTEAFF. Written as DNA, the CDR3 is TGCGCCAGCAGCCGCCGCCTTCCCTTACTAAGAGACATGAACACTGAAGCTTTCTTT.

The V gene is TRBV18, the J gene TRBJ1-1; TRBD1 is a possible D gene (6 bases). The CDR3 is made up of 14 amino acids. Germline CDR1 KGHSH, CDR2 LQKENI. Trimming took 3 bases from V and 2 from J, leaving 10 bases between them. The CDR3 nucleotides are TGTGCCAGCTCACCGAGACAGGATAACACTGAAGCTTTCTTT. Translation gives CASSPRQDNTEAFF.

CDR3 region: CASKGGTQLNTEAFF. For the CDR3, the DNA is TGTGCCAGTAAGGGGGGCACCCAACTGAACACTGAAGCTTTCTTT. The rearrangement uses TRBV19 and TRBJ1-1, with D perhaps TRBD1 (6 bases). The CDR3 spans 15 residues. CDR1 is LNHDA, CDR2 SQIVND, per germline (reference sequence). The V and J ends lost 7 bases and 0 bases respectively, with 15 bases between them.

This clone has just one count. The rearrangement joins TRBV5-5 to TRBJ2-7; a weak D match, TRBD1 (6 bases). Per germline, CDR1 SGHKS and CDR2 YYEKEE (reference sequence). The V end lost 1 base, the J end lost 4 bases, and 15 bases lay between the germline ends. The CDR3 extends over 15 amino acids. This CDR3 reads CASSLIQGQQYEQYF. The CDR3 region has the DNA TGTGCCAGCAGCTTGATTCAGGGGCAGCAGTACGAGCAGTACTTC. Based on the CDR3 plus reference TRBV5-5 and TRBJ2-7, the full variable domain is DAGVTQSPTHLIKTRGQQVTLRCSPISGHKSVSWYQQVLGQGPQFIFQYYEKEERGRGNFPDRFSARQFPNYSSELNVNALLLGDSALYLCASSLIQGQQYEQYFGPGTRLTVT.

Here the CDR3 reads CASSYRSDSGGAGYPNIQYF. DNA of the CDR3: TGTGCCAGCAGTTACCGGTCCGACAGCGGGGGGGCCGGGTACCCAAACATTCAGTACTTC. The chain carries TRBV6-2 or TRBV6-3 and TRBJ2-4; 10 nucleotides line up with TRBD2. Germline CDR1 MNHEY, CDR2 SVGEGT. V was clipped by 2 bases and J by 6 bases; unmatched bases: 19. CDR3 length equals 20 residues.

The rearrangement uses TRBV6-6 and TRBJ1-2; no clear D gene. CDR1 is MNHNY and CDR2 is SVGAGI in the germline V gene (reference sequence). The CDR3 covers 14 residues. V was trimmed by 6 bases and J by 4 bases, leaving 15 bases between them. The CDR3 here is CASSPSGGPYGYTF. The CDR3 DNA follows: TGTGCCAGCAGCCCATCCGGCGGTCCCTATGGCTACACCTTC.